This T cell receptor (beta chain) was recovered during a study of shared clonotypes between healthy human individuals. Looked up from germline, CDR1 is MNHEY and CDR2 is SMNVEV (reference sequence). The CDR3 loop spans 15 amino acids. After removal of 5 bases from V and 4 bases from J, the junction contained 8 bases not matched to a gene. Selected positively for CCR7 and CD45RO-negative, naive CD8 cells excluded terminally differentiated effector memory CD45RA+ cells. Using immunoSEQ multiplex PCR, the repertoire was profiled, and TCRdb retains in-frame clones only, with some absent. Seen here are roughly 2.1 million clones, about 92% observed once, and the top ten hold more than 1.5%.

The source material was naive CD8+ T cells from PBMCs. The sequence came from a man in his late teens or twenties in good health. Some clones in this sample may be carry-over from other donors' samples. The chain is built from TRBV27 and TRBJ2-7; 10 nucleotides line up with TRBD1. Here the CDR3 DNA reads TGTGCCAGCAGTCCGGACAGGGGGAGGAGGTACGAGCAGTACTTC. This codes for CASSPDRGRRYEQYF.